This T cell receptor (beta chain) was identified in a study of T cell responses to AZD1222 COVID-19 vaccine (dated by TCRdb to 2020 to 2022). For the study in its entirety: TCR sequencing was performed for roughly 250 trial participants, of whom around 200 were given two doses of AZD1222 and around 25 were given two doses of MenACWY control vaccine. Trial participants were enrolled into age subgroups of 18-55, 56-69 and 70-plus years, which contained around 140, 26 and 57 TCR-sequenced participants, respectively. The research as a whole found: Only five or six AZD1222 recipients were SARS-CoV-2 seropositive at baseline, limiting conclusions about previously exposed vaccinees. Because no day 14 peak-response samples were available, repertoires were characterized only after the peak T cell response. Participants were mostly white British, with more females than males. The authors suggested clonal diversity may have been underestimated. Epitopes outside the regions mutated in the B.1.351 and B.1.1.7 variants were reportedly recognized by nearly half of the unique spike-specific TCRs. The 56-69-year group was small, and its depth increase did not reach significance, likely because of low power. After two AZD1222 doses, spike-specific TCR breadth and depth were significantly higher than at day 0 and than in MenACWY recipients. CD4 TCRs associated with the vaccine covered the entire spike protein, and the dominant responses were in regions 160-218 and 743-854.

The CDR3 regions of human TCRbeta chains were subjected to immunosequencing. As for the original processing: TCRs in the repertoires were compared against a reference library of SARS-CoV-2-specific TCRs that had been generated with the MIRA antigen-specificity platform. Breadth was defined as the fraction of unique TCRs that were SARS-CoV-2-associated. Depth was defined as the fraction of total T cells that were SARS-CoV-2-associated. Using the MIRA data, each spike-specific TCR was mapped to the spike region that the TCR reacts to and placed in a CD4 or CD8 class. Log10-transformed breadth and depth values were compared by one-way ANOVA with Sidak's multiple comparisons tests. Here the immuneACCESS table is served through TCRdb, limited to in-frame sequences with V and J called. Missing clones are a known gap in these copies; in checked studies unresolved V genes cover under half, and the rest lacks a known reason. V, J and clone size reflect that table, while D and trimming were determined from the DNA. A total of 75,000 or so clones appear in this sample, about 91% of them only once. Jointly, the top ten make up approximately 30% of the sample.

The sample's time point label, decoded: about 28 days (+/-7) after the second vaccine dose. AZD1222 recipients given second doses at about 4 weeks or at about 12 weeks were pooled, since spike-specific TCR depth and breadth were not found to differ between the two schedules. Vaccinee samples were obtained from the UK trials COV001 and COV002, which included a single-blind randomized controlled phase 2/3 trial of AZD1222 (ChAdOx1 nCoV-19) in healthy adults. For TCRbeta chain sequencing, PBMC samples were collected from trial participants at day 0 and at day 28 after the second dose. Points on this clone: Its specific antigen is unknown. No much larger clone is present one base from it, and per-base qualities are unavailable.

The sequence derives from an adult who received the AZD1222 COVID-19 vaccine. Sequencing was performed on peripheral blood, taken 28 days after the second AZD1222 dose.

The nucleotide sequence is TGTGCCAGCGGGGAAGAGACCCAGTACTTC. This yields the protein CASGEETQYF. The chain is assembled from TRBV9 and TRBJ2-5; the D gene assignment is ambiguous. V was cut back by 7 bases and J by 3 bases, leaving a gap of 4 bases between them. The CDR3 runs 10 residues from the cysteine to the phenylalanine. Just CDR3 DNA is preserved here, 30 bases in frame from base 1. CDR1 and CDR2 (SGDLS, YYNGEE) derive from the germline V gene.